This TCR beta chain was captured in a study of CD8+ T cells in alopecia areata. Findings of the study overall: Lesional scalp displayed greater clonality than normal scalp, most notably in alopecia totalis/universalis.

Sample treatment: oral pan-JAK inhibitor, 5-10 mg twice daily. Individuals with alopecia areata gave both lesional scalp punch biopsies and peripheral blood for collection. PBMCs were stained for CD3, CD4 and CD8, and CD4+ and CD8+ T cells were sorted. Regarding this clone: Its antigen is still unknown.

Reverse transcribed after extraction, RNA yielded cDNA as the sequencing template. Clones were read by immunoSEQ multiplex PCR, and TCRdb kept only the in-frame ones, dropping some. The sample lists 250,000 to 300,000 clones, roughly 60% seen once, with 1.8% in the top ten. The V and J ends lost 4 bases and 9 bases respectively, with 22 bases between them. Germline V gives CDR1 SGHRS, CDR2 YFSETQ. The CDR3 extends over 15 amino acids. The chain couples TRBV5-1 to TRBJ1-2; D perhaps matches TRBD1 (6 bases). Sequenced here: CD4+ T cells sorted from blood, sampled at week 24, from a patient treated with tofacitinib. The TCR originated in a human donor with alopecia areata. The CDR3 nucleotides are TGCGCCAGCAGCCAAGACAGGTCCGGGATGGTCCGCTACACCTTC. Encoded protein: CASSQDRSGMVRYTF.